The rows below give T cell receptor beta chains drawn from one sample of a study of T cells in Graves' hyperthyroidism and ophthalmopathy. TCRdb reanalysed the multiplex PCR reads using MiXCR and keeps one entry per CDR3 protein. This sample carries around 580,000 distinct CDR3 sequences, roughly a sixth of them seen once, and the ten largest clones take approximately 20%. Input material: blood. The receptor set was obtained from a woman between 18 and 29 years old with Graves' hyperthyroidism. Both conserved end residues are part of each CDR3. The D gene is left open where the match is weak. Some rows mark clone size as missing; the rest say once, few, many or name a class of expanded clone.

>.|.|TRBJ2-3|TRBV5-1
CASKRSDTQYF
TGCGCCAGCAAGAGATCGGATACGCAGTATTTT
>.|.|TRBJ2-1|TRBV14
CASSPGGAQFF
TGTGCCAGCAGCCCTGGGGGAGCGCAGTTCTTC
>many|TRBD2|TRBJ2-3|TRBV7-2
CASSLRTSGVTDTQYF
TGTGCCAGCAGCTTGAGGACTAGCGGGGTCACAGATACGCAGTATTTT
>.|TRBD1|TRBJ2-3|TRBV4-1
CASSRMGQNTDTQYF
TGCGCCAGCAGCCGGATGGGACAGAACACAGATACGCAGTATTTT
>few|.|TRBJ2-7|TRBV6-2/TRBV6-3
CASRRRAYEQYF
TGTGCCAGCAGGAGAAGAGCCTACGAGCAGTACTTC
>.|.|TRBJ1-4|TRBV15
CATSTPPPADAEKLFF
TGTGCCACCAGCACGCCACCGCCGGCCGACGCTGAAAAACTGTTTTTT
>many|.|TRBJ1-1|TRBV6-2/TRBV6-3
CASRGDTEAFF
TGTGCCAGCAGGGGAGACACTGAAGCTTTCTTT
>many|TRBD1|TRBJ1-2|TRBV20-1
CSAAPTGMDYGYTF
TGCAGTGCTGCACCGACAGGGATGGACTATGGCTACACCTTC
>.|.|TRBJ2-5|TRBV6-5
CASSGWGETQYF
TGTGCCAGCTCAGGGTGGGGCGAGACCCAGTACTTC
>few|.|TRBJ1-4|TRBV5-5
CASSFAGPTTNEKLFF
TGTGCCAGCAGCTTCGCGGGACCCACAACTAATGAAAAACTGTTTTTT
>.|.|TRBJ2-3|TRBV6-2/TRBV6-3
CASSYWAGNTDTQYF
TGTGCCAGCAGTTATTGGGCAGGGAACACAGATACGCAGTATTTT
>.|TRBD2|TRBJ2-7|TRBV7-9
CASSPSGFGEQYF
TGTGCCAGCAGCCCTAGCGGTTTTGGAGAGCAGTACTTC
>.|.|TRBJ2-1|TRBV27
CASSLSPWTVEGGLYNEQFF
TGTGCCAGCAGTTTATCTCCGTGGACAGTAGAGGGGGGATTGTACAATGAGCAGTTCTTC
>many|.|TRBJ1-1|TRBV29-1
CSVEDPRNTEAFF
TGCAGCGTTGAAGATCCAAGGAACACTGAAGCTTTCTTT
>few|TRBD1|TRBJ1-1|TRBV6-1
CASSQNDRGGTEAFF
TGTGCCAGCAGCCAAAATGACAGGGGGGGGACTGAAGCTTTCTTT
>many|TRBD1|TRBJ1-2|TRBV12-3/TRBV12-4
CASSLGTGGIGYTF
TGTGCCAGCAGTTTAGGGACAGGGGGTATTGGCTACACCTTC
>.|TRBD2|TRBJ2-1|TRBV29-1
CSVGRTSGSSEQFF
TGCAGCGTTGGGAGGACTAGCGGGAGTTCTGAGCAGTTCTTC
>many|.|TRBJ2-7|TRBV5-1
CASSLARSRGYEQYF
TGCGCCAGCAGCTTGGCCAGGTCGCGAGGCTACGAGCAGTACTTC
>many|.|TRBJ2-5|TRBV10-3
CAISETGFGETQYF
TGTGCCATCAGTGAAACGGGGTTCGGAGAGACCCAGTACTTC
>many|.|TRBJ1-5|TRBV12-3/TRBV12-4
CASSLLGTIQPQHF
TGTGCCAGCAGTTTGTTGGGGACCATTCAGCCCCAGCATTTT
>few|.|TRBJ2-7|TRBV7-9
CASSDGTYEQYF
TGTGCCAGCAGCGACGGAACCTACGAGCAGTACTTC
>many|TRBD1|TRBJ1-1|TRBV20-1
CSASTGGKEAFF
TGCAGTGCTTCGACAGGGGGAAAAGAAGCTTTCTTT
>.|.|TRBJ2-1|TRBV6-1
CAIRVYNEQFF
TGTGCCATCCGGGTCTACAATGAGCAGTTCTTC
>few|.|TRBJ2-7|TRBV13
CASSSGLHYEQYF
TGTGCCAGCAGCTCGGGACTCCACTACGAGCAGTACTTC
>few|.|TRBJ1-4|TRBV20-1
CSARDRGAANEKLFF
TGCAGTGCTAGAGATAGGGGGGCCGCTAATGAAAAACTGTTTTTT
>many|TRBD2|TRBJ2-1|TRBV20-1
CSARGRAGGYNEQFF
TGCAGTGCTAGAGGTCGAGCGGGAGGATACAATGAGCAGTTCTTC
>few|TRBD2|TRBJ2-3|TRBV5-1
CASSFLLAGGAPTTDTQYF
TGCGCCAGCAGCTTCCTATTAGCGGGAGGGGCCCCAACTACAGATACGCAGTATTTT
>few|TRBD1|TRBJ1-6|TRBV3-1
CASSPLLRQGASPLHF
TGTGCCAGCAGCCCACTCTTGAGACAGGGAGCTTCACCCCTCCACTTT
>many|.|TRBJ2-7|TRBV7-2
CASADLAREQYF
TGTGCCAGCGCCGACTTGGCACGCGAGCAGTACTTC
>few|TRBD2|TRBJ2-5|TRBV12-3/TRBV12-4
CASSPVTSGSGTQYF
TGTGCCAGCAGTCCGGTGACTAGCGGGTCAGGGACCCAGTACTTC
>.|.|TRBJ1-2|TRBV5-1
CASSPRIGGNDYGYTF
TGCGCCAGCAGCCCCCGTATCGGGGGGAATGACTATGGCTACACCTTC
>many|TRBD2|TRBJ2-1|TRBV12-3/TRBV12-4
CASSPHLTSPSYNEQFF
TGTGCCAGCAGTCCACACTTGACTAGCCCCTCCTACAATGAGCAGTTCTTC
>.|.|TRBJ2-5|TRBV5-6
CASTPDLGGETQYF
TGTGCCAGCACCCCCGACCTGGGAGGAGAGACCCAGTACTTC
>many|.|TRBJ1-5|TRBV19
CASSIGGQPQHF
TGTGCCAGTAGTATTGGTGGCCAGCCCCAGCATTTT
>.|.|TRBJ2-3|TRBV7-2
CASSFTRTDTQYF
TGTGCCAGCAGCTTTACTCGCACAGATACGCAGTATTTT
>.|TRBD1|TRBJ1-2|TRBV25-1
CASSESPGQGARGGYTF
TGTGCCAGCAGTGAATCCCCGGGACAGGGGGCGCGAGGTGGCTACACCTTC
>.|.|TRBJ2-1|TRBV20-1
CSAPPRGMDNEQFF
TGCAGTGCTCCCCCCCGCGGGATGGACAATGAGCAGTTCTTC
>.|.|TRBJ1-1|TRBV19
CASSRREGREAFF
TGTGCCAGTAGTAGACGGGAGGGTAGAGAAGCTTTCTTT
>few|.|TRBJ2-2|TRBV18
CASSPPLVAGELFF
TGTGCCAGCTCACCACCCCTAGTCGCCGGGGAGCTGTTTTTT
>few|TRBD2|TRBJ2-4|TRBV7-2
CASSINSGREAKNTQYF
TGTGCCAGCAGCATTAATAGCGGGAGGGAAGCCAAAAACACTCAGTACTTC
>.|TRBD1|TRBJ1-5|TRBV20-1
CSARGQGAQPQHF
TGCAGTGCAAGAGGACAGGGGGCTCAGCCCCAGCATTTT
>.|.|TRBJ1-4|TRBV7-9
CASSHRDQVEKLFF
TGTGCCAGCAGCCACCGGGACCAGGTTGAAAAACTGTTTTTT
>.|.|TRBJ2-5|TRBV12-3/TRBV12-4
CASSSGSGLTQYF
TGTGCCAGCAGCTCCGGCAGCGGCCTGACCCAGTACTTC
>.|.|TRBJ1-6|TRBV6-1
CATLRDGYNSPLHF
TGTGCCACTCTCAGGGACGGCTATAATTCACCCCTCCACTTT
>many|.|TRBJ1-1|TRBV30
CAWSLGLQNTEAFF
TGTGCCTGGAGTCTCGGACTGCAGAACACTGAAGCTTTCTTT
>few|TRBD2|TRBJ2-1|TRBV9
CASSPSIAGDSEQFF
TGTGCCAGCAGCCCCTCCATAGCGGGAGACAGTGAGCAGTTCTTC
>many|.|TRBJ1-1|TRBV3-1
CASSQGAHSGEKAFF
TGTGCCAGCAGCCAAGGAGCGCACTCCGGGGAGAAAGCTTTCTTT
>many|.|TRBJ2-1|TRBV7-8
CAGSLEGTYNEQFF
TGTGCCGGCAGCTTAGAGGGTACTTACAATGAGCAGTTCTTC